This T cell receptor beta chain was identified in a study of blood T cell repertoires in COVID-19. Looking at the study overall: COVID-19 samples collected from the United States, Italy and Spain covered acute and convalescent phases. T cells, B-cell-depleted T cells, or PBMCs supplied cDNA or gDNA.

Authors' analysis steps: Amplification of reference gene primers was used by the study to estimate nucleated cell counts. The assay was immunoSEQ multiplex PCR, and TCRdb's table has in-frame clones only and misses some. V and J calls and clone size are those listed in that table; D and trimming were worked out from the DNA. The table lists 200,000 or so clones, more than 85% of them singletons. The CDR3 totals 13 residues. V was trimmed by 5 bases and J by 7 bases, leaving 14 bases between them. Seattle cases were enrolled at active infection and followed longitudinally. The count of this clone is one.

The sequencing sample was made of peripheral blood. This chain links TRBV12-3 or TRBV12-4 with TRBJ1-1; tentatively, D is TRBD1 (6 bases). The origin of this receptor is a man between 60 and 75 years old with COVID-19, enrolled during active disease. CDR3 coding DNA: TGTGCCAGCAGTCATCAGCAACAGGGTGAAGCTTTCTTT. Its protein product is CASSHQQQGEAFF.